A single sample gave rise to the 4 T cell receptor beta chains below, sequenced in a study of siplizumab effects on memory and regulatory T cells. Assay: immunoSEQ multiplex PCR; the TCRdb copy retains only in-frame clones and omits some. The sample yields 70,000 to 90,000 clones, just over 90% seen once. Sequencing was done on a sample of CD8+ T cells sorted from blood. These receptors were collected from a human donor in good health.

The chain couples TRBV6-4 to TRBJ1-1; perhaps TRBD1 as D (6 bases). Germline values: CDR1 MRHNA, CDR2 SNTAGT. The CDR3 is 17 residues long. With 5 bases removed from V and 4 bases from J, the gap between germline ends came to 23 bases. This CDR3 is CASSTRTANGMITEAFF. In DNA form, the CDR3 reads TGTGCCAGCAGTACACGGACAGCAAATGGTATGATCACTGAAGCTTTCTTT.

The chain joins TRBV7-8 to TRBJ2-7, with 9 bases fitting TRBD1. The germline V gene has CDR1 SGHVS and CDR2 FQNEAQ. This CDR3 has 14 residues. V was pared by 4 bases and J by 2 bases, with 3 bases of the junction left unmatched. CDR3 nucleotides: TGTGCCAGCAGCTCCGGGACAGGGCCCTACGAGCAGTACTTC. Its protein is CASSSGTGPYEQYF.

The chain couples TRBV4-2 to TRBJ2-5, with D possibly being TRBD2 (6 bases). Per the germline V gene, CDR1 is LGHNA and CDR2 is YNFKEQ. The CDR3 length is 15 residues. Trimming shortened V by 0 bases and J by 5 bases, and 13 bases separated the two germline ends. The chain's CDR3 is CASSQEAGKSETQYF. The CDR3 nucleotides are TGTGCCAGCAGCCAAGAGGCGGGGAAGTCGGAGACCCAGTACTTC.

The V call is TRBV6-5, the J call TRBJ1-3; D is uncertain. The CDR3 has 15 amino acids. The germline V gene has CDR1 MNHEY and CDR2 SVGAGI. V was cut by 0 bases and J by 4 bases, with 10 bases left in between. The CDR3 loop reads CASSYSRGMGNTIYF. DNA for the CDR3: TGTGCCAGCAGTTACTCTCGTGGGATGGGAAACACCATATATTTT.